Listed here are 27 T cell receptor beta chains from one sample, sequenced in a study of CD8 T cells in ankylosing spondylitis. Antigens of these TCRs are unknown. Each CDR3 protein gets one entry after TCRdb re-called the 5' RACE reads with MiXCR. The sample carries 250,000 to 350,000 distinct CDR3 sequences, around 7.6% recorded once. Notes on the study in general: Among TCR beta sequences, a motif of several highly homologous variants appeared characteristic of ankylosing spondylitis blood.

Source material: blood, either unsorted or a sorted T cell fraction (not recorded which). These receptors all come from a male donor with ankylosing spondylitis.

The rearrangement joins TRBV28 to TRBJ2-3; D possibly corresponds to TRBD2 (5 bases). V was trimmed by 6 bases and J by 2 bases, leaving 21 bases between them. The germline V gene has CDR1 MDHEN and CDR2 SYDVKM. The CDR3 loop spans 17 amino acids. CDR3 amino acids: CASSTHSTRGSTDTQYF. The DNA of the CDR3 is TGTGCCAGCAGCACCCACTCTACTAGAGGGTCCACAGATACGCAGTATTTT.

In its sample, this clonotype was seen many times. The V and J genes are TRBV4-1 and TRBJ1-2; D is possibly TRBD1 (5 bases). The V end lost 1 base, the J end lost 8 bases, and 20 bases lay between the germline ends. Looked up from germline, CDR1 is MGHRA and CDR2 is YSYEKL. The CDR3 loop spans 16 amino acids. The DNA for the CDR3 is TGCGCCAGCAGCCAAGTACTCTCTCGGAGGGGAGACGGCTACACCTTC. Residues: CASSQVLSRRGDGYTF.

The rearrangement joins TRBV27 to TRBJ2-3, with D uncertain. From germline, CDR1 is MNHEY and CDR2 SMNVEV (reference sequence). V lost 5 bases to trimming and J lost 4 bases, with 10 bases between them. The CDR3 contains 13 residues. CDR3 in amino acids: CASSRTVSDTQYF. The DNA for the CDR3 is TGTGCCAGCAGTAGAACAGTCTCAGATACGCAGTATTTT.

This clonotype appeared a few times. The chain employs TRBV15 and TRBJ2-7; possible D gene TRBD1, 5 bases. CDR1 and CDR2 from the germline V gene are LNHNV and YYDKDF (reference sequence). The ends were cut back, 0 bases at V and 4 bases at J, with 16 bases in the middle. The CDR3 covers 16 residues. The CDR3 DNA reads TGTGCCACCAGCAGAGATTGGGGCAGGCAACTATACGAGCAGTACTTC. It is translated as CATSRDWGRQLYEQYF.

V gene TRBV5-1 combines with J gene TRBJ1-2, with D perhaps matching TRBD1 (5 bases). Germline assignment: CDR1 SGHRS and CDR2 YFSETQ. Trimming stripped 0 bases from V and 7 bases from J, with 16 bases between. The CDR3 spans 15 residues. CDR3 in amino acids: CASSLADGGMRGYTF. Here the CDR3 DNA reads TGCGCCAGCAGCTTGGCAGACGGGGGGATGCGTGGCTACACCTTC. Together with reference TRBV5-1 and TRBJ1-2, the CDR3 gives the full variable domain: KAGVTQTPRYLIKTRGQQVTLSCSPISGHRSVSWYQQTPGQGLQFLFEYFSETQRNKGNFPGRFSGRQFSNSRSEMNVSTLELGDSALYLCASSLADGGMRGYTFGSGTRLTVV.

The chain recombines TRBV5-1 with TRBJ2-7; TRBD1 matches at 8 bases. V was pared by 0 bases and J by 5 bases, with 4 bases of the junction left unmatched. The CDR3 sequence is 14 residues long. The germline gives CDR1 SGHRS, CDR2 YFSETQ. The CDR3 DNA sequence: TGCGCCAGCAGCTTGGGGACAGGGTTCCACGAGCAGTACTTC. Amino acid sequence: CASSLGTGFHEQYF.

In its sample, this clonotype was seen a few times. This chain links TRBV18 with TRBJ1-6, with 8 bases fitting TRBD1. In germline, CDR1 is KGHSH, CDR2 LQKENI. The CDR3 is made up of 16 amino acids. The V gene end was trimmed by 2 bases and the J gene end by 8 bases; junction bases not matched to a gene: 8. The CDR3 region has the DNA TGTGCCAGCTCACCATCACGACAGGGGTTGGATTCACCCCTCCACTTT. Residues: CASSPSRQGLDSPLHF.

CDR3 DNA sequence: TGTGCCAGCAGCCTCGCCAGGGCCTACAATGAGCAGTTCTTC. Its translation: CASSLARAYNEQFF. The genes are TRBV12-3 or TRBV12-4 and TRBJ2-1; D might be TRBD1 (5 bases). The CDR3 sequence is 14 residues long. V shed 6 bases and J shed 2 bases, with 11 bases lying between them.

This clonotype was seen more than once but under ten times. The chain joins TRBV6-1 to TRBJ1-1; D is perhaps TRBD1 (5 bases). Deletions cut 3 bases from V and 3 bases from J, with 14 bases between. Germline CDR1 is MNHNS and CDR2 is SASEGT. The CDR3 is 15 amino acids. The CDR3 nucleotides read TGTGCCAGCAGTGATAGGGGCGGGCTGGACACTGAAGCTTTCTTT. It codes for CASSDRGGLDTEAFF.

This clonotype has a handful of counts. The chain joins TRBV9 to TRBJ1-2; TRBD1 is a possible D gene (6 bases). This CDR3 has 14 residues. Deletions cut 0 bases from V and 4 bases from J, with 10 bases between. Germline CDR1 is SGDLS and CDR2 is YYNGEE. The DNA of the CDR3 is TGTGCCAGCAGCGTAGGGGGGCGTACCTATGGCTACACCTTC. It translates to CASSVGGRTYGYTF.

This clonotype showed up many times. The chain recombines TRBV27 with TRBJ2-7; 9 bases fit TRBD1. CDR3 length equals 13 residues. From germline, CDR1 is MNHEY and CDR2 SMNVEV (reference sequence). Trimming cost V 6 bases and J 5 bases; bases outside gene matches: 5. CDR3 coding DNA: TGTGCCAGCAGAGGGACAGGGATCCACGAGCAGTACTTC. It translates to CASRGTGIHEQYF.

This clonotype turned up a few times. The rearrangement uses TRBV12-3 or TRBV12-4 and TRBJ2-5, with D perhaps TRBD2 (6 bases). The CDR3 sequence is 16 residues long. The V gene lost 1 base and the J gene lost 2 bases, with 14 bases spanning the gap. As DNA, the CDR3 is TGTGCCAGCAGTTTAGTTAACCGCGGGGATCAAGAGACCCAGTACTTC. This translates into CASSLVNRGDQETQYF.

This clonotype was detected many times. The DNA for the CDR3 is TGTGCCAGCAGCGTAACCACAGGGGCCGAGCAGTTCTTC. Translating gives CASSVTTGAEQFF. J is TRBJ2-1 and V is TRBV9; 7 bases align to TRBD1. V was clipped by 1 base and J by 10 bases; unmatched bases: 5. In germline, CDR1 is SGDLS, CDR2 YYNGEE. CDR3 length: 13 amino acids. The whole variable domain, filled in from reference TRBV9 and TRBJ2-1, reads DSGVTQTPKHLITATGQRVTLRCSPRSGDLSVYWYQQSLDQGLQFLIQYYNGEERAKGNILERFSAQQFPDLHSELNLSSLELGDSALYFCASSVTTGAEQFFGPGTRLTVL.

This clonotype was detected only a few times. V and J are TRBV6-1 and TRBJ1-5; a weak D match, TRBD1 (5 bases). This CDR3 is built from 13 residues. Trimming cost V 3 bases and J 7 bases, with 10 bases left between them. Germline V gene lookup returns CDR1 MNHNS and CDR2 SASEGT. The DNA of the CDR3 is TGTGCCAGCAGTGACAGGGCTGGGCAGCCCCAGCATTTT. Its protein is CASSDRAGQPQHF.

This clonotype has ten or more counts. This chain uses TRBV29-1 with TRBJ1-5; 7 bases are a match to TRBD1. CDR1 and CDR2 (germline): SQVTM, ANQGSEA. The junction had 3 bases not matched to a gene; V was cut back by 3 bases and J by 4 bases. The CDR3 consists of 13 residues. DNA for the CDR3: TGCAGCGTTGATCGACAGGGTAATCAGCCCCAGCATTTT. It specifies CSVDRQGNQPQHF.

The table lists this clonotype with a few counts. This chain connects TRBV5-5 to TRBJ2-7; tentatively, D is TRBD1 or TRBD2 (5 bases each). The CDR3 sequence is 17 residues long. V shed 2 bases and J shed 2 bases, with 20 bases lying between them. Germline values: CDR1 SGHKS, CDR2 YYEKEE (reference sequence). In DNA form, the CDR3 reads TGTGCCAGCAGCTTCCGGGACGCTACTCTAACGGCCTACGAGCAGTACTTC. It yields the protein CASSFRDATLTAYEQYF.

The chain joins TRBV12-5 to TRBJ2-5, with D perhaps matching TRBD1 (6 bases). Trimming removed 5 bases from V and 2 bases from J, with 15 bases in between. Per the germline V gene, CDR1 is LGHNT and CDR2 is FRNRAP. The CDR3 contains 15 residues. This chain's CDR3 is CASGPPGAEQETQYF. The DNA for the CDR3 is TGTGCTAGTGGTCCACCAGGGGCCGAGCAAGAGACCCAGTACTTC.

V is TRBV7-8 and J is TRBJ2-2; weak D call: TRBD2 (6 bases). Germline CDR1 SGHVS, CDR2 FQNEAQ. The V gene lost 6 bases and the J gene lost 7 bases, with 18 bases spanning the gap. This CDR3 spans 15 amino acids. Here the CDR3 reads CASRFRAHGGGELFF. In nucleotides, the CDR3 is TGTGCCAGCAGATTTCGGGCTCACGGGGGCGGGGAGCTGTTTTTT.

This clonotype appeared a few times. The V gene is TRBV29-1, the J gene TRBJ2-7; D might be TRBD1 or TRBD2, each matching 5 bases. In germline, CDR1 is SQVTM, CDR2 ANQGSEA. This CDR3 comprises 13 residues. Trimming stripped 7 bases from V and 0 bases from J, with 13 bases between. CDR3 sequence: CSAGTDSSYEQYF. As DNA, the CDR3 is TGCAGCGCAGGGACCGATAGCTCCTACGAGCAGTACTTC.

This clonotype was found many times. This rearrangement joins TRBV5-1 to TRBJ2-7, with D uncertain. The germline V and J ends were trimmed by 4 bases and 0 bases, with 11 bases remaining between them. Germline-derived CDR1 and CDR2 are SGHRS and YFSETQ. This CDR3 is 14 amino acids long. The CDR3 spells CASSAGPSSYEQYF. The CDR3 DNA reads TGCGCCAGCAGCGCAGGACCCAGCTCCTACGAGCAGTACTTC.

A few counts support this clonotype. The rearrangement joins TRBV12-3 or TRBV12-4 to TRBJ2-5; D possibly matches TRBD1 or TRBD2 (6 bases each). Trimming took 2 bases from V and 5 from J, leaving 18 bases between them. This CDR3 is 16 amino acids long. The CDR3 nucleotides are TGTGCCAGCAGTTTAAGTCTGGACAAAGGGGGGGAGACCCAGTACTTC. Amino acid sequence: CASSLSLDKGGETQYF.

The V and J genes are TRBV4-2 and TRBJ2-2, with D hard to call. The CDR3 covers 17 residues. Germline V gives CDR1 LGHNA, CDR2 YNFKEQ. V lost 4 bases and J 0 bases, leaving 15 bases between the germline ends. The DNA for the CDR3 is TGTGCCAGCAGCCGCCTCCGAGGCCCGTCGAACACCGGGGAGCTGTTTTTT. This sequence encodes CASSRLRGPSNTGELFF.

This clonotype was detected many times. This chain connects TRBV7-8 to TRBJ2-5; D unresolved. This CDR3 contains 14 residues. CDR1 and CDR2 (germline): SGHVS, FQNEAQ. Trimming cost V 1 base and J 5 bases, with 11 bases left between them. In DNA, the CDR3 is TGTGCCAGCAGCTTAGATTCGGTTGGGGAGACCCAGTACTTC. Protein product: CASSLDSVGETQYF. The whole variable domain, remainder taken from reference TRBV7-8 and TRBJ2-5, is GAGVSQSPRYKVAKRGQDVALRCDPISGHVSLFWYQQALGQGPEFLTYFQNEAQLDKSGLPSDRFFAERPEGSVSTLKIQRTQQEDSAVYLCASSLDSVGETQYFGPGTRLLVL.

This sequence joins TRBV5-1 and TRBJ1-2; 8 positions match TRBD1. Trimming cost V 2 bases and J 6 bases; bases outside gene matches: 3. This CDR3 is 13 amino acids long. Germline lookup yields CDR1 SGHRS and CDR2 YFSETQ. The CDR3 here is CASSLGTGHGYTF. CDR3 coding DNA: TGCGCCAGCAGCTTAGGGACAGGCCATGGCTACACCTTC. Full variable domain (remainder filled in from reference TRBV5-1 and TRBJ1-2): KAGVTQTPRYLIKTRGQQVTLSCSPISGHRSVSWYQQTPGQGLQFLFEYFSETQRNKGNFPGRFSGRQFSNSRSEMNVSTLELGDSALYLCASSLGTGHGYTFGSGTRLTVV.

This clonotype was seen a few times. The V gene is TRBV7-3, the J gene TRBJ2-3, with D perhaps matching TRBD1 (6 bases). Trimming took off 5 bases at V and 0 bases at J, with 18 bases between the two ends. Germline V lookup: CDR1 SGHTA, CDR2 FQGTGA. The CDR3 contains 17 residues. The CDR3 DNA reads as TGTGCCAGCAGCCCTGGGATCGGGGACACTAGCACAGATACGCAGTATTTT. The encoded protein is CASSPGIGDTSTDTQYF.

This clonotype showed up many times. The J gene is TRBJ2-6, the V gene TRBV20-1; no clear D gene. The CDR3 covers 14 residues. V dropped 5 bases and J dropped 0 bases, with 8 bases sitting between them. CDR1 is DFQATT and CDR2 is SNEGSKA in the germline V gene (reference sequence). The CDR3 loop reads CSAGSGSGANVLTF. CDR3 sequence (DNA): TGCAGTGCTGGTTCCGGCTCTGGGGCCAACGTCCTGACTTTC.

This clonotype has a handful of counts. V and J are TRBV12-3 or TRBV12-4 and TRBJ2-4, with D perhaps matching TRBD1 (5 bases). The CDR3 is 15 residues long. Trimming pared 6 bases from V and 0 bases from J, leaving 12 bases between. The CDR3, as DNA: TGTGCCAGCAGGTCAGGGCGGTTAGCCAAAAACATTCAGTACTTC. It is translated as CASRSGRLAKNIQYF.